The rows below give T cell receptor beta chains drawn from one sample of a study of cytomegalovirus exposure and HLA in healthy donors. Using immunoSEQ multiplex PCR, the repertoire was profiled, and TCRdb retains in-frame clones only, with some absent. This table has some 150,000 clones, roughly 70% appearing once. The sample comprised PBMCs. The origin of the receptors is a man aged 18 to 29 in good health and CMV-seropositive. Both conserved end residues are part of each CDR3. D genes are given only for firm matches. The listing skips clone size in some rows; elsewhere it reads once, few, many or a size class.

clone_size cdr3_length d_call j_call v_call cdr3_nt cdr3_aa
NA 14 TRBD1 TRBJ2-7 TRBV27 TGTGCCAGCAGCGGACAGGGAGAAGGCTACGAGCAGTACTTC CASSGQGEGYEQYF
NA 14 NA TRBJ1-1 TRBV4-1 TGCGCCAGCAGCCAAGTAGCGGTGAACACTGAAGCTTTCTTT CASSQVAVNTEAFF
few 15 NA TRBJ1-5 TRBV21-1 TGTGCCAGCAGCGGTCAGGGCGATAGCAATCAGCCCCAGCATTTT CASSGQGDSNQPQHF
NA 13 NA TRBJ1-2 TRBV7-9 TGTGCCAGCAGCTTAGGGGCAGGCTATGGCTACACCTTC CASSLGAGYGYTF
few 16 NA TRBJ1-1 TRBV27 TGTGCCAGCAGTTCGAATACAGGTTTAGGAAGAACTGAAGCTTTCTTT CASSSNTGLGRTEAFF
NA 15 NA TRBJ1-5 TRBV6-1 TGTGCCAGCAGCCCACAATTGTTGGGCAATCAGCCCCAGCATTTT CASSPQLLGNQPQHF
NA 17 NA TRBJ2-1 TRBV4-3 TGCGCCAGCAGCCAAGATTCAGGGCGAAGTTCCTACAATGAGCAGTTCTTC CASSQDSGRSSYNEQFF
NA 14 NA TRBJ1-2 TRBV9 TGTGCCAGCAGCCCACGTGACAGTTGGCGTGGCTACACCTTC CASSPRDSWRGYTF
few 16 NA TRBJ1-1 TRBV19 TGTGCCAGTAGTTGGGGCAGGGCAAGTGGGAACACTGAAGCTTTCTTT CASSWGRASGNTEAFF
NA 14 NA TRBJ2-2 TRBV5-1 TGCGCCAGCAGCCTGTCACGAGGCGCCGGGGAGCTGTTTTTT CASSLSRGAGELFF
NA 14 TRBD1 TRBJ2-7 TRBV19 TGTGCCAGTAGGGGGGCAGGGGGCGCCTACGAGCAGTACTTC CASRGAGGAYEQYF
NA 15 TRBD2 TRBJ2-1 TRBV19 TGTGCCAGTAGTATATGGACTAGCGGGACCAATGAGCAGTTCTTC CASSIWTSGTNEQFF
NA 17 NA TRBJ2-6 TRBV13 TGTGCCAGCAGCTTATCGGGAGACTTCTCTGGGGCCAACGTCCTGACTTTC CASSLSGDFSGANVLTF
NA 15 TRBD1 TRBJ1-2 TRBV5-4 TGTGCCAGCAGCTCACCGGGACAGGGGAACTATGGCTACACCTTC CASSSPGQGNYGYTF
once 12 NA TRBJ1-2 TRBV5-1 TGCGCCAGCAGCTTGGAAGGGGATGGCTACACCTTC CASSLEGDGYTF
NA 15 NA TRBJ2-7 TRBV9 TGTGCCAGCAGCGTAGGGGGTCGGGGCTCCTACGAGCAGTACTTC CASSVGGRGSYEQYF
once 17 TRBD2 TRBJ2-1 TRBV7-9 TGTGCCAGCAGCAAAACTAGCGGGAGGGGGACCTACAATGAGCAGTTCTTC CASSKTSGRGTYNEQFF
NA 15 TRBD1 TRBJ2-2 TRBV7-7 TGTGCTAGCAGCCAGGGGACAGGGGTGGCCGGGGAGCTGTTTTTT CASSQGTGVAGELFF
few 13 TRBD2 TRBJ2-7 TRBV28 TGTGCCAGCACCCGCGGGAGTCGCGACGAGCAGTACTTC CASTRGSRDEQYF
few 14 NA TRBJ1-1 TRBV28 TGTGCCAGCAGTTTAATCGGGATGAACACTGAAGCTTTCTTT CASSLIGMNTEAFF
NA 14 TRBD2 TRBJ2-7 TRBV7-2 TGTGCCAGCAGCTTTAGGCGGGGGGACTACGAGCAGTACTTC CASSFRRGDYEQYF
NA 12 NA TRBJ2-3 TRBV2 TGTGCCACTAGTGGGTACACAGATACGCAGTATTTT CATSGYTDTQYF
NA 14 NA TRBJ1-1 TRBV18 TGTGCCAGCTCACCAAAGGGGGATTGGACTGAAGCTTTCTTT CASSPKGDWTEAFF
NA 14 TRBD1 TRBJ1-1 TRBV6-1 TGTGCCAGCATCCCAGGGGGAATGAACACTGAAGCTTTCTTT CASIPGGMNTEAFF
NA 16 NA TRBJ2-7 TRBV27 TGTGCCAGCAGTCTAACCGGGACATCCAGCCCCTACGAGCAGTACTTC CASSLTGTSSPYEQYF
NA 13 TRBD2 TRBJ2-7 TRBV19 TGTGCCAGTGAAAGCGGGGATTCCTACGAGCAGTACTTC CASESGDSYEQYF
NA 16 TRBD1 TRBJ1-1 TRBV11-2 TGTGCCAGCATAGCCGGGACAGGGCGGGGGAACACTGAAGCTTTCTTT CASIAGTGRGNTEAFF
NA 15 NA TRBJ1-1 TRBV5-4 TGTGCCAGCAGCAAAACCGGGACAAAGAACACTGAAGCTTTCTTT CASSKTGTKNTEAFF
NA 19 TRBD1 TRBJ1-3 TRBV19 TGTGCCAGTAGTAGATCGGGGACAGGGATATCGAGCTCTGGAAACACCATATATTTT CASSRSGTGISSSGNTIYF
few 14 NA TRBJ1-6 TRBV6-4 TGTGCCAGCAGTGAGGGCCTCCGCAATTCACCCCTCCACTTT CASSEGLRNSPLHF
NA 15 NA TRBJ1-4 TRBV19 TGTGCCAGTAGTACTGGGGGCCTCTCCGCCGAAAAACTGTTTTTT CASSTGGLSAEKLFF
once 14 TRBD1 TRBJ1-2 TRBV7-8 TGTGCCAGCAGCTTAGAGGACAGGGGAGATGGCTACACCTTC CASSLEDRGDGYTF
NA 11 NA TRBJ2-3 TRBV27 TGTGCCAGCAGAGATTCGGTGGCGCAGTATTTT CASRDSVAQYF
NA 14 TRBD2 TRBJ2-3 TRBV7-2 TGTGCCAGCAACATAGCGGGAGGCGGGGTTACGCAGTATTTT CASNIAGGGVTQYF
NA 15 TRBD2 TRBJ2-1 TRBV29-1 TGCAGCGGACAAGGGGCGGGGGACTTCGGCAATGAGCAGTTCTTC CSGQGAGDFGNEQFF
few 15 TRBD1 TRBJ2-3 TRBV5-4 TGTGCCAGCAGCTTGAAGGGACAGGGCACAGATACGCAGTATTTT CASSLKGQGTDTQYF
NA 14 TRBD1 TRBJ1-1 TRBV28 TGTGCCAGTGGATTGGACAGGGAGGGGACTGAAGCTTTCTTT CASGLDREGTEAFF
NA 16 TRBD1 TRBJ2-7 TRBV2 TGTGCCAGAAATCACGACCCGGGACAGGGGAAGTACGAGCAGTACTTC CARNHDPGQGKYEQYF
NA 14 NA TRBJ2-1 TRBV27 TGTGCCAGCAGTTTATCTAGCCTGGGCAATGAGCAGTTCTTC CASSLSSLGNEQFF
once 13 TRBD1 TRBJ1-5 TRBV6-5 TGTGCCAGCAGTCGACAGGGGTATCAGCCCCAGCATTTT CASSRQGYQPQHF
NA 15 NA TRBJ1-5 TRBV7-2 TGTGCCAGCAGCTTATCACAGGGCAGCAATCAGCCCCAGCATTTT CASSLSQGSNQPQHF
few 13 NA TRBJ2-5 TRBV11-1 TGTGCCAGCAGCCCCCGGGTCGAAGAGACCCAGTACTTC CASSPRVEETQYF
NA 17 NA TRBJ1-2 TRBV18 TGTGCCAGCTCACCACCTTTCAGGGGCGAGACTTTAGATGGCTACACCTTC CASSPPFRGETLDGYTF
NA 13 NA TRBJ1-1 TRBV19 TGTGCCAGTGTTCGGGGGGCTAACACTGAAGCTTTCTTT CASVRGANTEAFF
NA 15 NA TRBJ1-1 TRBV21-1 TGTGCCAGCAGCATACCCCAGGGGGGAGACACTGAAGCTTTCTTT CASSIPQGGDTEAFF
NA 14 TRBD1 TRBJ1-1 TRBV18 TGTGCCAGCTCATGGAGACAGGGGCTAACTGAAGCTTTCTTT CASSWRQGLTEAFF
NA 12 NA TRBJ2-2 TRBV2 TGTGCCAGCAGTGAAGAGCCCGGGGAGCTGTTTTTT CASSEEPGELFF
once 16 TRBD2 TRBJ2-1 TRBV5-1 TGCGCCAGCAGTTTTAAAGGGACTAGCGGGGGGAATGAGCAGTTCTTC CASSFKGTSGGNEQFF
NA 17 TRBD1 TRBJ1-5 TRBV15 TGTGCCACCAGCAGAGATCGTTGGACAGGGAAAGGTCAGCCCCAGCATTTT CATSRDRWTGKGQPQHF
NA 11 NA TRBJ2-2 TRBV29-1 TGCAGCGTGACAAACACCGGGGAGCTGTTTTTT CSVTNTGELFF
few 12 NA TRBJ2-7 TRBV5-1 TGCGCCAGCAGCACAGTAGGCTACGAGCAGTACTTC CASSTVGYEQYF
few 16 TRBD2 TRBJ2-1 TRBV11-3 TGTGCCAGCAGCTCGATAGCGGGGGAACCTAACGCTGAGCAGTTCTTC CASSSIAGEPNAEQFF
NA 12 NA TRBJ1-6 TRBV6-5 TGTGCCAGCTCCGGGTACAATTCACCCCTCCACTTT CASSGYNSPLHF
NA 12 NA TRBJ1-1 TRBV28 TGTGCCAGCAGGGAGACGCTTTTGGAAGCTTTCTTT CASRETLLEAFF
NA 13 NA TRBJ2-4 TRBV27 TGTGCCAGCAGGGGTGGAGGCAAAAACATTCAGTACTTC CASRGGGKNIQYF
NA 13 NA TRBJ2-5 TRBV7-2 TGTGCCAGCAGCGCGGCCATACAAGAGACCCAGTACTTC CASSAAIQETQYF
NA 16 TRBD2 TRBJ2-2 TRBV5-4 TGTGCCAGCAGATTTGCTAGCGGGAGGTTCACCGGGGAGCTGTTTTTT CASRFASGRFTGELFF
NA 14 NA TRBJ2-7 TRBV6-1 TGTGCCAGCAGTGGAAGACAGCTCTCCTACGAGCAGTACTTC CASSGRQLSYEQYF
NA 12 NA TRBJ2-1 TRBV2 TGTGCCAGCAGTGAAGCGACAGGTGTAAGGTTCTTC CASSEATGVRFF